Listed below are T cell receptor beta chains from one sample, sequenced in a study of blood T cells in healthy people across ages. In TCRdb, the 5' RACE reads were re-called with MiXCR into one record per CDR3 protein. In the table there are some 1,500,000 distinct CDR3 sequences, approximately 43% of which are singletons. The source material was blood. These receptors came from a woman aged 18 to 35 in good health. CDR3s include the opening cysteine and the closing phenylalanine or tryptophan. Fields, in order: clone size, V gene, J gene, D gene, CDR3 DNA, CDR3 protein. A D gene is named only where the DNA matches it firmly. For some rows the clone size is stated as once, few or many, or as a class when expanded; others skip it.

clone_size: once
v_call: TRBV7-8
j_call: TRBJ2-7
d_call: -
cdr3_nt: TGTGCCAGCAGCGTATTCGGGCCCTACGAGCAGTACTTC
cdr3_aa: CASSVFGPYEQYF

clone_size: few
v_call: TRBV7-9
j_call: TRBJ2-7
d_call: -
cdr3_nt: TGTGCCAGCAGCTCCGGGGCGCGTTACGAGCAGTACTTC
cdr3_aa: CASSSGARYEQYF

clone_size: -
v_call: TRBV20-1
j_call: TRBJ2-1
d_call: -
cdr3_nt: TGCAGTGTCCTCAGCGTCACTTACAATGAGCAGTTCTTC
cdr3_aa: CSVLSVTYNEQFF

clone_size: -
v_call: TRBV12-3/TRBV12-4
j_call: TRBJ2-1
d_call: -
cdr3_nt: TGTGCCAGCAGCCACCGGGACTGGGGTATTCTAAGCTCCTACAATGAGCAGTTCTTC
cdr3_aa: CASSHRDWGILSSYNEQFF

clone_size: few
v_call: TRBV11-2
j_call: TRBJ2-2
d_call: -
cdr3_nt: TGTGCCAGCAGCTTCCGGGCGACCGGGGAGCTGTTTTTT
cdr3_aa: CASSFRATGELFF

clone_size: -
v_call: TRBV20-1
j_call: TRBJ2-4
d_call: TRBD2
cdr3_nt: TGCAGTGCTCTCCGGGGGGGGTCCGCCAAAAACATTCAGTACTTC
cdr3_aa: CSALRGGSAKNIQYF

clone_size: -
v_call: TRBV20-1
j_call: TRBJ2-5
d_call: -
cdr3_nt: TGCAGTGCTAGAGATACGGCAGAGACCCAGTACTTC
cdr3_aa: CSARDTAETQYF

clone_size: -
v_call: TRBV6-2/TRBV6-3
j_call: TRBJ1-5
d_call: -
cdr3_nt: TGTGCCAGCAGTTCTCCATTGTACAATCAGCCCCAGCATTTT
cdr3_aa: CASSSPLYNQPQHF

clone_size: few
v_call: TRBV6-6
j_call: TRBJ1-2
d_call: -
cdr3_nt: TGTGCCAGCACCCTTACAGACCAGTATGGCTACACCTTC
cdr3_aa: CASTLTDQYGYTF

clone_size: few
v_call: TRBV10-3
j_call: TRBJ2-3
d_call: TRBD1
cdr3_nt: TGTGCCATCAAACTGGACAGGGAGGGCACAGATACGCAGTATTTT
cdr3_aa: CAIKLDREGTDTQYF

clone_size: -
v_call: TRBV6-5
j_call: TRBJ1-6
d_call: TRBD1
cdr3_nt: TGTGCCAGCAGTTACTCGAGGGGACAGGCTAATTCACCCCTCCACTTT
cdr3_aa: CASSYSRGQANSPLHF

clone_size: few
v_call: TRBV20-1
j_call: TRBJ2-7
d_call: TRBD1
cdr3_nt: TGCAGTGCTCCTGGACAGGGACATCCCTACGAGCAGTACTTC
cdr3_aa: CSAPGQGHPYEQYF

clone_size: -
v_call: TRBV29-1
j_call: TRBJ2-1
d_call: -
cdr3_nt: TGCAGCGTACGCCTACCGCAGGGCCCCTACGAGCAGTTCTTC
cdr3_aa: CSVRLPQGPYEQFF

clone_size: -
v_call: TRBV20-1
j_call: TRBJ2-7
d_call: -
cdr3_nt: TGCAGTGCTAGAGTTCAGGGCAGGAGCGAGCAGTACTTC
cdr3_aa: CSARVQGRSEQYF

clone_size: once
v_call: TRBV7-9
j_call: TRBJ2-3
d_call: -
cdr3_nt: TGTGCCAGCAATTCCTGGCAGGGGAGCACAGATACGCAGTATTTT
cdr3_aa: CASNSWQGSTDTQYF

clone_size: -
v_call: TRBV6-2/TRBV6-3
j_call: TRBJ1-5
d_call: -
cdr3_nt: TGTGCCACCCTGGGTTCTCTTTTGGGGCCCCAGCATTTT
cdr3_aa: CATLGSLLGPQHF

clone_size: few
v_call: TRBV29-1
j_call: TRBJ2-3
d_call: TRBD2
cdr3_nt: TGCAGCGTTGTTAGCGGGACCTCGGATACGCAGTATTTT
cdr3_aa: CSVVSGTSDTQYF

clone_size: -
v_call: TRBV20-1
j_call: TRBJ2-5
d_call: TRBD1
cdr3_nt: TGCAGTGTTAGAGTATCCGGGACAGGGAGTGAAGAGACCCAGTACTTC
cdr3_aa: CSVRVSGTGSEETQYF

clone_size: -
v_call: TRBV5-1
j_call: TRBJ2-1
d_call: TRBD2
cdr3_nt: TGCGCCAGCAGCTGGAGCGGGATTTACAATGAGCAGTTCTTC
cdr3_aa: CASSWSGIYNEQFF

clone_size: -
v_call: TRBV4-3
j_call: TRBJ2-1
d_call: TRBD2
cdr3_nt: TGCGCCAGCAGCCCCGGGACTAGCGGGGGTGAGGAGCAGTTCTTC
cdr3_aa: CASSPGTSGGEEQFF

clone_size: -
v_call: TRBV18
j_call: TRBJ2-7
d_call: TRBD1
cdr3_nt: TGTGCCAGCTCACCCCGGACAGGGGAAAGGTACGAGCAGTACTTC
cdr3_aa: CASSPRTGERYEQYF

clone_size: -
v_call: TRBV12-3/TRBV12-4
j_call: TRBJ2-3
d_call: TRBD2
cdr3_nt: TGTGCCAGCAGTTTTGTACTAGCGGAGGGAGGAGATACGCAGTATTTT
cdr3_aa: CASSFVLAEGGDTQYF

clone_size: few
v_call: TRBV11-2
j_call: TRBJ2-1
d_call: TRBD1
cdr3_nt: TGTGCCAGCAGCTTATATGGGACAGACCACAATGAGCAGTTCTTC
cdr3_aa: CASSLYGTDHNEQFF

clone_size: few
v_call: TRBV7-2
j_call: TRBJ1-1
d_call: -
cdr3_nt: TGTGCCAGCAGCTACAAGGGGGTCACTGAAGCTTTCTTT
cdr3_aa: CASSYKGVTEAFF

clone_size: -
v_call: TRBV5-1
j_call: TRBJ2-1
d_call: TRBD2
cdr3_nt: TGCGCCAGCAGCTTCGGGACTAGCTATGAGCAGTTCTTC
cdr3_aa: CASSFGTSYEQFF

clone_size: few
v_call: TRBV7-9
j_call: TRBJ2-7
d_call: -
cdr3_nt: TGTGCCAGCAGCTTAGCCGGACAGAAGCCGTTGGACGAGCAGTACTTC
cdr3_aa: CASSLAGQKPLDEQYF

clone_size: -
v_call: TRBV6-2/TRBV6-3
j_call: TRBJ2-5
d_call: TRBD2
cdr3_nt: TGTGCCAGCAGTTACTCGAGGACTAGCGGGATTACGTACCAAGAGACCCAGTACTTC
cdr3_aa: CASSYSRTSGITYQETQYF

clone_size: -
v_call: TRBV7-9
j_call: TRBJ2-3
d_call: TRBD1
cdr3_nt: TGTGCCAGCAGCGACAGGGTGGCGAAGTATTTT
cdr3_aa: CASSDRVAKYF

clone_size: -
v_call: TRBV20-1
j_call: TRBJ1-2
d_call: -
cdr3_nt: TGCAGTGCGAGGAGGGCTGGCTACACCTTC
cdr3_aa: CSARRAGYTF

clone_size: -
v_call: TRBV4-3
j_call: TRBJ1-6
d_call: TRBD1
cdr3_nt: TGCGCCAGCAGCCAAGGGACAGGGAACTATAATTCACTCCTCCACTTT
cdr3_aa: CASSQGTGNYNSLLHF